This TCR beta chain was captured in a study of response to subunit inactivated influenza vaccine. Study-level findings and limits: Each seasonal influenza vaccination, the authors suggested, recruits few new T cells.

With 2 bases removed from V and 2 bases from J, the gap between germline ends came to 14 bases. This CDR3 spans 15 amino acids. The germline V gene has CDR1 SGHNT and CDR2 YYREEE (reference sequence). This clonotype was seen a few times. Its antigen is not identified. Each CDR3 protein gets one entry after TCRdb re-called the RT-PCR reads with MiXCR. The sample includes some 550,000 distinct CDR3 sequences, around 25% of them seen just once. The same sample was also studied in work on T cells expressing NK-cell markers. According to that study: The cDNA for TCR beta came from 5'RACE template switching with UMIs. In the group of eight sequenced donors, seven were HCMV-seropositive and one was seronegative. These clonotypes, the leaders elsewhere, also led the CD3+CD56-NKG2C+ fraction in four donors. Whether expanded NKG2C+ T cell clones were HCMV-specific remained unclear.

The material was CD4+ T cells sorted from PBMCs, obtained 11 to 12 days after vaccination. The source is a man aged 45-65 years who received an inactivated influenza vaccine. This chain uses TRBV5-4 with TRBJ2-7, with D tentatively TRBD1 (5 bases). The CDR3 protein is CASSFKGQGTYEQYF. CDR3 DNA sequence: TGTGCCAGCAGCTTTAAGGGGCAGGGAACCTACGAGCAGTACTTC.